These 7 T cell receptor beta chains originate from one sample sequenced in a study of regulatory T cells in long-lasting Graves disease. Library construction for TCR beta used iRepertoire HTBI primers and Arm-PCR of CDR3 regions. TCRdb fed the multiplex PCR reads into MiXCR, producing one record per CDR3 protein. The sample holds around 460,000 distinct CDR3 sequences, less than 25% seen once. Time point specified: persistent/refractory GD, antithyroid drugs over 5 years with positive TRAb. The TCR library was prepared using RNA isolated from PBMCs. This specimen was peripheral blood mononuclear cells (PBMCs), taken when the disease was refractory, from a patient treated with antithyroid drugs. The source is a female donor with Graves disease.

The CDR3 is CASFGQGGMGTEAFF. CDR3 bases: TGTGCCAGCTTTGGACAGGGTGGAATGGGCACTGAAGCTTTCTTT. The chain employs TRBV18 and TRBJ1-1; 8 nucleotides match TRBD1. The CDR3 covers 15 residues. Germline values: CDR1 KGHSH, CDR2 LQKENI. V lost 7 bases, J lost 4 bases, and 11 bases stayed unmatched.

In this sample, this clonotype turned up many times. The chain links TRBV6-1 to TRBJ2-7, with 7 bases matching TRBD1. CDR3 size: 18 residues. Germline V gene data show CDR1 as MNHNS and CDR2 as SASEGT. The trim removed 2 bases at V and 3 bases at J, leaving 16 bases unmatched. This CDR3 is CASSERSTGAGRLYEQYF. The CDR3 nucleotides are TGTGCCAGCAGTGAACGCTCAACAGGGGCAGGTCGACTCTACGAGCAGTACTTC.

This clonotype was counted at least ten times. The chain employs TRBV28 and TRBJ1-1; 9 bases match TRBD1. Losses at the gene ends were 6 bases for V and 4 bases for J; bases not matched to a gene: 6. Germline V CDR1 and CDR2: MDHEN, SYDVKM. The CDR3 spans 14 residues. The CDR3 reads CASSLTGGVTEAFF. The DNA for the CDR3 is TGTGCCAGCAGCCTAACAGGGGGCGTCACTGAAGCTTTCTTT.

Notes on this clonotype: The junction shows a germline mismatch at one end, possibly a read error. This chain uses TRBV7-3 with TRBJ1-4; 8 bases are shared with TRBD1. Germline values: CDR1 SGHTA, CDR2 FQGTGA. This CDR3 comprises 15 residues. CDR3 coding DNA: TGTGCCAGCAGCGTAACAGGGGGGACTAATGAAAAACTGTTTTTT. It specifies CASSVTGGTNEKLFF.

This clonotype was picked up many times. This chain joins TRBV29-1 and TRBJ2-5; 10 nucleotides align to TRBD2. The CDR3 is made up of 14 amino acids. Trimming at V came to 1 base and at J to 7 bases, leaving 6 bases not matched to a gene. CDR1 is SQVTM and CDR2 is ANQGSEA in the germline V gene. The CDR3 reads CSVEGLAGVVTQYF. The CDR3 DNA reads TGCAGCGTTGAAGGCCTAGCGGGGGTCGTGACCCAGTACTTC.

Regarding this clonotype: With a much larger clone just one base away, this may be a read error. The chain has TRBV3-1 and TRBJ2-7, with D possibly being TRBD1 (5 bases). This CDR3 has 13 residues. The germline V gene encodes CDR1 LGHDT and CDR2 YNNKEL (reference sequence). The CDR3 loop reads CASSQGGTYERYF. Written as DNA, the CDR3 is TGTGCCAGCAGCCAAGGGGGCACCTACGAGCGGTACTTC.

The chain joins TRBV11-2 to TRBJ1-5; TRBD1 matches at 10 bases. J lost 3 bases, V lost 5 bases, and 13 bases had no gene match. CDR3 length: 18 residues. Germline lookup yields CDR1 SGHAT and CDR2 FQNNGV. The CDR3 is CASSQGDRGAETNQPQHF. The CDR3 region has the DNA TGTGCCAGCAGCCAAGGGGACAGGGGCGCGGAGACCAATCAGCCCCAGCATTTT. The full variable domain, with the rest looked up from reference TRBV11-2 and TRBJ1-5, is EAGVAQSPRYKIIEKRQSVAFWCNPISGHATLYWYQQILGQGPKLLIQFQNNGVVDDSQLPKDRFSAERLKGVDSTLKIQPAKLEDSAVYLCASSQGDRGAETNQPQHFGDGTRLSIL.